This is a list of T cell receptor beta chains from one sample in a study of blood T cells in healthy people across ages. TCRdb re-derived calls from the 5' RACE reads in MiXCR, one entry per CDR3 protein. In the table there are hundreds of thousands of distinct CDR3 sequences, roughly 60% of which are singletons. The sequenced sample consisted of blood. These TCRs come from a man aged 30-40 years in good health. CDR3s leave out the opening cysteine and the closing phenylalanine or tryptophan. Each record gives: V gene, CDR3 protein.

V: TRBV6-6; CDR3: ASTADRQETQY
V: TRBV6-5; CDR3: AASWGREETQY
V: TRBV5-1; CDR3: ASSQGDRDAGEQY
V: TRBV11-1; CDR3: ASSYGTNEKLF
V: TRBV4-2; CDR3: ASRLSLQGYSYEQY
V: TRBV12-3/TRBV12-4; CDR3: ASSRGWAEQY
V: TRBV4-3; CDR3: ASSQDGSPHYNEQF
V: TRBV5-5; CDR3: ASSLRERSPNEQF
V: TRBV4-2; CDR3: ASSQDLQRGRGDTQY
V: TRBV15; CDR3: ATSRDQGTSLREQY
V: TRBV30; CDR3: AWSVLGAHDIQY
V: TRBV6-2/TRBV6-3; CDR3: ASSYSGWMDTQY
V: TRBV5-1; CDR3: ASSLGGQFDEQY
V: TRBV12-3/TRBV12-4; CDR3: ASSPRTSGSRITDTQY
V: TRBV4-2; CDR3: ASSQGWQPFWDEQY
V: TRBV7-9; CDR3: ASSFTATNEKLF
V: TRBV13; CDR3: ASLLGGGNSPLH
V: TRBV10-3; CDR3: AISEAETSNYGYT
V: TRBV11-2; CDR3: ASSLDLTSRPSYEQY
V: TRBV6-6; CDR3: ASSSRIQGLYGYT
V: TRBV20-1; CDR3: SARKERTVKDEQF
V: TRBV5-1; CDR3: ASSLTLGVTGELF
V: TRBV20-1; CDR3: SARDRRSETQY